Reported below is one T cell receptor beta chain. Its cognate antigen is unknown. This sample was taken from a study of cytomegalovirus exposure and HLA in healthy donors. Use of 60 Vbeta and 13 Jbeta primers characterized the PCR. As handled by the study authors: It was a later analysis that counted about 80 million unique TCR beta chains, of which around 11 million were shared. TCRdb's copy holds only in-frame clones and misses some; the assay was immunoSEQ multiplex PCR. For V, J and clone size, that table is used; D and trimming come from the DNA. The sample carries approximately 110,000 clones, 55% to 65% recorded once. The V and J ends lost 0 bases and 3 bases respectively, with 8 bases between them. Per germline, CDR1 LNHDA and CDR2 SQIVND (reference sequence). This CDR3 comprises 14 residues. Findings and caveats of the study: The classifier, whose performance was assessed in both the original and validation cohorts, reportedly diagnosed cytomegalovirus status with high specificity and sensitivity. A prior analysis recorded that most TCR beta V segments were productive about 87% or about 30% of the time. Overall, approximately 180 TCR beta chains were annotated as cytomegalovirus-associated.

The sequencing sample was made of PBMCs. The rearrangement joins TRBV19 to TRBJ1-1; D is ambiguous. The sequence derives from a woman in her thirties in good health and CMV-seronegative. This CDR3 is CASSIDSFDTEAFF. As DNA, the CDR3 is TGTGCCAGTAGTATAGACAGTTTTGACACTGAAGCTTTCTTT.